The source of this T cell receptor beta chain is a study of blood T cell repertoires in COVID-19. Study summary: The United States, Italy and Spain were the sources of the acute and convalescent COVID-19 samples. PBMCs, B-cell-depleted T cells, or T cells were the source of the cDNA or gDNA that made up the material.

Study processing details: Cell counts per sample came from amplifying reference gene primers. Clones were read by immunoSEQ multiplex PCR, and TCRdb kept only the in-frame ones, dropping some. The V and J calls and clone size are taken from that table; D and trimming were inferred from the DNA. The data hold around 84,000 clones, with over 70% observed a single time. Germline V gene lookup returns CDR1 MNHEY and CDR2 SVGAGI. J was trimmed by 5 bases and V by 1 base; bases with no gene match: 5. The CDR3 runs 14 residues. Sequenced sample: peripheral blood. The V call is TRBV6-5, the J call TRBJ2-7; 7 nucleotides agree with TRBD1. The clonotype comes from a middle-aged man with active or convalescent COVID-19. The CDR3 spells CASSYYSTGHEQYF. The CDR3 DNA reads as TGTGCCAGCAGTTACTACTCGACAGGGCACGAGCAGTACTTC.